A single sample is the source of the 25 T cell receptor beta chains below, sequenced in a study of CD8+CD57+ T cells in acquired aplastic anemia. The patients chosen for sequencing had shown expansion of CD8+CD57+ cells (detected by flow cytometry). TCR beta VDJ and CDR3 profiling used genomic DNA as template. From the reads, TCRdb called clonotypes with MiXCR, one entry per CDR3 protein. Here the sample spans approximately 300,000 distinct CDR3 sequences, around three fifths being singletons. Sequencing input: sorted CD4+, CD8+, or CD8+CD57+ T cells (not recorded which) from PBMCs. These receptors came from a human donor with aplastic anemia.

V is TRBV7-3 and J is TRBJ2-2; D remains unclear. V lost 2 bases and J 3 bases, leaving 10 bases between the germline ends. CDR1 SGHTA and CDR2 FQGTGA come from the germline V gene. This CDR3 has 15 residues. DNA for the CDR3: TGTGCCAGCAGCTTAGGTCTAGTGCACACCGGGGAGCTGTTTTTT. Encoded protein: CASSLGLVHTGELFF.

The rearrangement joins TRBV15 to TRBJ2-2, with 8 bases that match TRBD1. This CDR3 has 15 residues. The germline CDR1 and CDR2 sequences are LNHNV and YYDKDF (reference sequence). J lost 5 bases, V lost 2 bases, and 4 bases had no gene match. The CDR3 region has the DNA TGTGCCACCAGCAGAATTACAGGGGGGACCGGGGAGCTGTTTTTT. Amino acid sequence: CATSRITGGTGELFF.

The chain links TRBV15 to TRBJ1-4, with a weak D call TRBD1 (6 bases). CDR3 length equals 15 residues. The germline V gene has CDR1 LNHNV and CDR2 YYDKDF (reference sequence). V was clipped by 0 bases and J by 8 bases, with 13 bases between them. The CDR3 sequence is CATSRDAGAGEKLFF. CDR3 in DNA: TGTGCCACCAGCAGAGATGCGGGGGCAGGGGAAAAACTGTTTTTT.

This clonotype was seen many times. V and J are TRBV5-8 and TRBJ1-5, with TRBD1 matching over 9 bases. The CDR3 loop spans 15 amino acids. CDR1 is SGHTS and CDR2 is YDEGEE in the germline V gene. J lost 4 bases, V lost 3 bases, and 5 bases had no gene match. The CDR3 is CASSSGQGSNQPQHF. The CDR3 DNA sequence: TGTGCCAGCAGCTCTGGACAGGGGAGTAATCAGCCCCAGCATTTT. The full variable domain, rest sourced from reference TRBV5-8 and TRBJ1-5, is EAGVTQSPTHLIKTRGQQATLRCSPISGHTSVYWYQQALGLGLQFLLWYDEGEERNRGNFPPRFSGRQFPNYSSELNVNALELEDSALYLCASSSGQGSNQPQHFGDGTRLSIL.

This clonotype occurred many times. The chain has TRBV7-9 and TRBJ2-3; 8 nucleotides match TRBD2. Trimming at V came to 2 bases and at J to 5 bases, leaving 9 bases not matched to a gene. Germline lookup yields CDR1 SEHNR and CDR2 FQNEAQ (reference sequence). The CDR3 length is 16 residues. Here the CDR3 DNA reads TGTGCCAGCAGCTTAAGTAGCGGGATTGGTGGAGATACGCAGTATTTT. Amino acid sequence: CASSLSSGIGGDTQYF. Variable domain in full (rest from reference TRBV7-9 and TRBJ2-3): DTGVSQNPRHKITKRGQNVTFRCDPISEHNRLYWYRQTLGQGPEFLTYFQNEAQLEKSRLLSDRFSAERPKGSFSTLEIQRTEQGDSAMYLCASSLSSGIGGDTQYFGPGTRLTVL.

This rearrangement joins TRBV2 to TRBJ2-5; the match to TRBD1 covers 7 bases. The germline V gene encodes CDR1 SNHLY and CDR2 FYNNEI. Germline trimming cut 9 bases from V and 7 bases from J; bases unmatched to any gene: 14. This CDR3 is built from 14 residues. CDR3: CASKGTVGPGTQYF. CDR3 DNA sequence: TGTGCCAGTAAGGGGACAGTGGGCCCGGGGACCCAGTACTTC.

V usage is TRBV10-3 and J usage is TRBJ1-1; possible D gene TRBD1, 6 bases. V was clipped by 3 bases and J by 0 bases, with 14 bases between them. The CDR3 totals 16 residues. Per the germline V gene, CDR1 is ENHRY and CDR2 is SYGVKD. CDR3 sequence reads: CAISELPGHMNTEAFF. The CDR3 bases are TGTGCCATCAGTGAACTACCGGGACACATGAACACTGAAGCTTTCTTT.

This clonotype was seen ten or more times. The chain links TRBV20-1 to TRBJ2-1, with D unresolved. Trimming removed 3 bases from V and 8 bases from J, with 5 bases in between. The germline gives CDR1 DFQATT, CDR2 SNEGSKA (reference sequence). CDR3 length: 10 residues. CDR3 sequence: CSARLDEQFF. CDR3 DNA: TGCAGTGCTAGGCTGGATGAGCAGTTCTTC.

A few counts support this clonotype. The rearrangement joins TRBV5-8 to TRBJ1-2; 8 bases agree with TRBD1. Trimming cost V 2 bases and J 14 bases; bases outside gene matches: 17. The length of the CDR3 is 15 residues. Germline CDR1 is SGHTS and CDR2 is YDEGEE. The CDR3 bases are TGTGCCAGCAGCTTTCCGGGACAGGAGTTGTTGGGTACAACCTTC. As protein: CASSFPGQELLGTTF.

DNA for the CDR3: TGTGCCAGTAGTACAGGGTACGGCTACACCTTC. Translating gives CASSTGYGYTF. This chain links TRBV19 with TRBJ1-2, with TRBD1 as a possible D gene (5 bases). Germline CDR1 and CDR2: LNHDA and SQIVND (reference sequence). The CDR3 spans 11 residues. Trimming stripped 4 bases from V and 8 bases from J, with 8 bases between.

With respect to this clonotype: The junction departs from the called germline gene at one end, perhaps through a read error. The V and J genes are TRBV9 and TRBJ2-3; TRBD1 is a possible D gene (6 bases). CDR3 size: 17 residues. Germline CDR1 SGDLS, CDR2 YYNGEE. The CDR3 region has the DNA TGCGCCAGCAGCCAAGAGGGAAACACAGGGTTCGCAGATACGCAGTATTTT. Encoded protein: CASSQEGNTGFADTQYF. Combining the CDR3 with reference TRBV9 and TRBJ2-3 gives the whole variable domain DSGVTQTPKHLITATGQRVTLRCSPRSGDLSVYWYQQSLDQGLQFLIQYYNGEERAKGNILERFSAQQFPDLHSELNLSSLELGDSALYFCASSQEGNTGFADTQYFGPGTRLTVL.

Ten or more counts support this clonotype. The V call is TRBV3-1, the J call TRBJ2-7; the match to TRBD1 covers 9 bases. V lost 8 bases and J lost 0; bases outside the gene matches: 2. Germline V gene data show CDR1 as LGHDT and CDR2 as YNNKEL (reference sequence). CDR3 length equals 13 residues. The CDR3 coding sequence is TGTGCCAGCGGACAGGGGACCTCCTACGAGCAGTACTTC. This sequence encodes CASGQGTSYEQYF.

J is TRBJ2-7 and V is TRBV6-4, with D possibly being TRBD1 or TRBD2 (6 bases each). V shed 8 bases and J shed 7 bases, with 18 bases lying between them. The germline V gene has CDR1 MRHNA and CDR2 SNTAGT. There are 13 residues in the CDR3. CDR3 protein: CASGAEVGGEQYF. For the CDR3, the DNA is TGTGCCAGCGGAGCGGAGGTAGGGGGGGAGCAGTACTTC.

At least ten counts were recorded for this clonotype. This rearrangement joins TRBV3-1 to TRBJ1-5; perhaps TRBD1 as D (5 bases). V was pared by 3 bases and J by 2 bases, with 8 bases between. The CDR3 has 14 amino acids. Germline V gene data show CDR1 as LGHDT and CDR2 as YNNKEL (reference sequence). DNA of the CDR3: TGTGCCAGCAGCCAGTTAGGGGGCAATCAGCCCCAGCATTTT. Translating gives CASSQLGGNQPQHF.

This clonotype has just one count. V gene TRBV2 combines with J gene TRBJ1-1; D gene unclear. This CDR3 has 15 residues. Trimming took off 5 bases at V and 2 bases at J, with 15 bases between the two ends. Per the germline V gene, CDR1 is SNHLY and CDR2 is FYNNEI. The CDR3 spells CASSLGFSGNTEAFF. The CDR3 DNA reads as TGTGCCAGCAGTCTGGGTTTCTCTGGAAACACTGAAGCTTTCTTT.

V is TRBV29-1 and J is TRBJ2-7, with D tentatively TRBD1 or TRBD2 (5 bases each). Per germline, CDR1 SQVTM and CDR2 ANQGSEA. V gave up 5 bases and J gave up 2 bases, with 13 bases separating them. The CDR3 contains 13 residues. The DNA of the CDR3 is TGCAGCGTTTTTGGGGGTACCACCTACGAGCAGTACTTC. Translating gives CSVFGGTTYEQYF.

The genes are TRBV19 and TRBJ1-1, with D unclear. This CDR3 is built from 14 residues. Trimming left V 4 bases short and J 5 bases short, with 14 bases between. Germline V gene data show CDR1 as LNHDA and CDR2 as SQIVND (reference sequence). CDR3 sequence (DNA): TGTGCCAGTAGTACCGGAAGGTACTCAACTGAAGCTTTCTTT. Protein sequence: CASSTGRYSTEAFF.

The table lists this clonotype with many counts. The rearrangement links TRBV2 to TRBJ2-4; TRBD1 matches at 10 bases. The germline CDR1 and CDR2 sequences are SNHLY and FYNNEI. V shed 4 bases, J shed 1 base, and the junction held 1 base outside the gene matches. The CDR3 sequence is 15 residues long. In DNA form, the CDR3 reads TGTGCCAGCAGTGGGACAGGGGGGGCCAAAAACATTCAGTACTTC. It translates to CASSGTGGAKNIQYF.

The rearrangement uses TRBV7-9 and TRBJ1-4; 7 nucleotides agree with TRBD1. Germline loops: CDR1 SEHNR, CDR2 FQNEAQ (reference sequence). V lost 4 bases, J lost 1 base, and 6 bases stayed unmatched. This CDR3 region has 16 residues. DNA of the CDR3: TGTGCCAGCAGCTCCCAGGGGGGGGGAACTAATGAAAAACTGTTTTTT. Its translation is CASSSQGGGTNEKLFF.

The rearrangement uses TRBV7-3 and TRBJ2-1; 10 nucleotides match TRBD2. The germline gives CDR1 SGHTA, CDR2 FQGTGA. J lost 7 bases, V lost 5 bases, and 14 bases had no gene match. This CDR3 spans 17 amino acids. CDR3 sequence (DNA): TGTGCCAGCAGCCGACAAGGGACTAGCGCATTACAGAATGAGCAGTTCTTC. Protein sequence: CASSRQGTSALQNEQFF.

The sample holds one count of this clonotype. This rearrangement joins TRBV7-9 to TRBJ2-7; D call uncertain. Trimming left V 1 base short and J 3 bases short, with 13 bases between. Looked up from germline, CDR1 is SEHNR and CDR2 is FQNEAQ (reference sequence). The CDR3 contains 15 residues. The CDR3 bases are TGTGCCAGCAGCTTAGTCGGGTTTTCCTTCTACGAGCAGTACTTC. It translates to CASSLVGFSFYEQYF.

The chain recombines TRBV20-1 with TRBJ2-7; possibly TRBD1 or TRBD2 for D (5 bases each). The length of the CDR3 is 11 residues. Per the germline V gene, CDR1 is DFQATT and CDR2 is SNEGSKA (reference sequence). Trimming left V 7 bases short and J 2 bases short, with 9 bases between. CDR3 amino acids: CSVRGTYEQYF. The CDR3 DNA sequence: TGCAGTGTGAGGGGCACCTACGAGCAGTACTTC.

The chain combines TRBV5-1 with TRBJ1-3; TRBD1 is a possible D gene (5 bases). V dropped 5 bases and J dropped 3 bases, with 15 bases sitting between them. Germline V gene sequence: CDR1 SGHRS, CDR2 YFSETQ. This CDR3 has 15 residues. Here the CDR3 reads CASRVDLGDGNTIYF. The CDR3 DNA is TGCGCCAGCAGGGTCGACTTGGGGGATGGAAACACCATATATTTT. Supplemented by reference TRBV5-1 and TRBJ1-3, the full variable domain reads KAGVTQTPRYLIKTRGQQVTLSCSPISGHRSVSWYQQTPGQGLQFLFEYFSETQRNKGNFPGRFSGRQFSNSRSEMNVSTLELGDSALYLCASRVDLGDGNTIYFGEGSWLTVV.

Ten or more counts support this clonotype. The chain uses TRBV29-1 and TRBJ2-1; D is uncertain. V lost 2 bases and J 4 bases, leaving 9 bases between the germline ends. CDR1 SQVTM and CDR2 ANQGSEA come from the germline V gene. The length of the CDR3 is 13 residues. The DNA of the CDR3 is TGCAGCGTTGAAAGTACAGTTTACAATGAGCAGTTCTTC. The encoded protein is CSVESTVYNEQFF.

The chain combines TRBV7-3 with TRBJ2-5; possibly TRBD2 for D (5 bases). From germline, CDR1 is SGHTA and CDR2 FQGTGA. V was cut by 2 bases and J by 5 bases, with 12 bases left in between. The CDR3 contains 14 residues. The CDR3 DNA sequence: TGTGCCAGCAGCTTATGGGAGCTCGACGAGACCCAGTACTTC. This gives the protein CASSLWELDETQYF.